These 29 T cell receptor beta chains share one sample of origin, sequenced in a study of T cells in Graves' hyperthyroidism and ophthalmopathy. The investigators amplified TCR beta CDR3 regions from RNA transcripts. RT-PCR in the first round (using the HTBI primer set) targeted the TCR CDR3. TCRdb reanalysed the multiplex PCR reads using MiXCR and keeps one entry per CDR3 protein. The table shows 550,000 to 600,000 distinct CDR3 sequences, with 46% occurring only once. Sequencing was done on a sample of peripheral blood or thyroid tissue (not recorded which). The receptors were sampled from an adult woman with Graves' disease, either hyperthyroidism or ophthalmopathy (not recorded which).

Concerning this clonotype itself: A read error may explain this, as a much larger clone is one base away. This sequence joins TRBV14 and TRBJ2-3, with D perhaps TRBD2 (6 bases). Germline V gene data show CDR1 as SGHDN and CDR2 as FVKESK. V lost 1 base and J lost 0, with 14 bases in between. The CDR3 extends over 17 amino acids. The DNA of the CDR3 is TGTGCCAGCAGCCAAGGTCTGGGGGGACCTAGCACAGATACGCAGTATTTT. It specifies CASSQGLGGPSTDTQYF.

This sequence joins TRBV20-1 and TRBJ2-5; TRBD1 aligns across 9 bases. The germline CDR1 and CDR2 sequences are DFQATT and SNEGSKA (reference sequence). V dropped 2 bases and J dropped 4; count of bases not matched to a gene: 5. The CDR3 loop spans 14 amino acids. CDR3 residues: CSARPRDRVETQYF. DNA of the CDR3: TGCAGTGCTAGACCCCGGGACAGGGTAGAGACCCAGTACTTC.

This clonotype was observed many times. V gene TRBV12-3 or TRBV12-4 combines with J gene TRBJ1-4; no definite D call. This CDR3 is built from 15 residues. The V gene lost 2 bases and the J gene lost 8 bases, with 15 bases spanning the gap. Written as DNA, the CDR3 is TGTGCCAGCAGTTTACTGAGTAGGTCTAGCGAAAAACTGTTTTTT. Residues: CASSLLSRSSEKLFF.

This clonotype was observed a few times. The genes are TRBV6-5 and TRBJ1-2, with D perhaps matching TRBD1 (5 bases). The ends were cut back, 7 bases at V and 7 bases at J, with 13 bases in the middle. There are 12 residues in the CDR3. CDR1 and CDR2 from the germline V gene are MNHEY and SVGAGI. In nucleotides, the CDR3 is TGTGCCAGCACCCGGACACCACGTGGCTACACCTTC. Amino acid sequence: CASTRTPRGYTF.

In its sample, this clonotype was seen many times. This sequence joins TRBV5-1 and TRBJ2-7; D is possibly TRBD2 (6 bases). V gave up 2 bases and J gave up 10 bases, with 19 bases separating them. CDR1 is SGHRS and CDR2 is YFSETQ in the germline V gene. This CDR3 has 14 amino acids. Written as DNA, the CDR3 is TGCGCCAGCAGCTTTGGCTCGGGGGAGACCGCCCAGTACTTC. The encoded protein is CASSFGSGETAQYF.

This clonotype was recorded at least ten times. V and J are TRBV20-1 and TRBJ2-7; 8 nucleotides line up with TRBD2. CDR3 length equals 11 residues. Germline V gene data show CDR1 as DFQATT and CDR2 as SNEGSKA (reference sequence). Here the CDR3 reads CTSGGPHEQYF. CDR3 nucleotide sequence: TGCACCTCGGGAGGGCCCCACGAGCAGTACTTC.

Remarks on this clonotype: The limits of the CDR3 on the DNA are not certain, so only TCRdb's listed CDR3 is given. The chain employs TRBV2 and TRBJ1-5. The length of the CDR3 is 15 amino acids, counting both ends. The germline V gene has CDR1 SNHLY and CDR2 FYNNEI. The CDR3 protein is CACSARVLDNQPQHF.

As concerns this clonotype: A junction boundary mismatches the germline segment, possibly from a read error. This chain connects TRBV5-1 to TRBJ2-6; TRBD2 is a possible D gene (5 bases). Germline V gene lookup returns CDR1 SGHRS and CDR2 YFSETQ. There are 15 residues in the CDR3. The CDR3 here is CASCLEDGGANVLTF. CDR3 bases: TGCGCCAGCTGCTTGGAGGACGGCGGGGCCAACGTCCTGACTTTC.

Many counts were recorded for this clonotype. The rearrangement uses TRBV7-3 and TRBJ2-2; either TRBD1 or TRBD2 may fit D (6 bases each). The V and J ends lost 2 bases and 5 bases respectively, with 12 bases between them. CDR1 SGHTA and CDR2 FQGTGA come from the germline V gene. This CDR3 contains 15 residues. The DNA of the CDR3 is TGTGCCAGCAGCTTAGGGGGGCGAAGGACCGGGGAGCTGTTTTTT. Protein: CASSLGGRRTGELFF. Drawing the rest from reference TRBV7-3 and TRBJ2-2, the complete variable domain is GAGVSQTPSNKVTEKGKYVELRCDPISGHTALYWYRQSLGQGPEFLIYFQGTGAADDSGLPNDRFFAVRPEGSVSTLKIQRTERGDSAVYLCASSLGGRRTGELFFGEGSRLTVL.

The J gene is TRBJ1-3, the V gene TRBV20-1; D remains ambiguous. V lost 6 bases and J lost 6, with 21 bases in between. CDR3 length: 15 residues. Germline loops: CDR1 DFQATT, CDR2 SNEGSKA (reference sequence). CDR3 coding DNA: TGCAGTGCCATGAGACCGACGGTATCCCTAAACACCATATATTTT. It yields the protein CSAMRPTVSLNTIYF.

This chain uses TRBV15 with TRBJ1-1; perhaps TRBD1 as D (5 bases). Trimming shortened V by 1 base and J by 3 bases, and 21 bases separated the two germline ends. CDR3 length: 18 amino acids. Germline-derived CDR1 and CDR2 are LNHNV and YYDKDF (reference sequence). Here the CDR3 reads CATSRGGTISYGDTEAFF. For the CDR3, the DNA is TGTGCCACCAGCAGAGGGGGGACGATCTCCTACGGGGACACTGAAGCTTTCTTT. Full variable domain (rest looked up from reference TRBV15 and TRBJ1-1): DAMVIQNPRYQVTQFGKPVTLSCSQTLNHNVMYWYQQKSSQAPKLLFHYYDKDFNNEADTPDNFQSRRPNTSFCFLDIRSPGLGDTAMYLCATSRGGTISYGDTEAFFGQGTRLTVV.

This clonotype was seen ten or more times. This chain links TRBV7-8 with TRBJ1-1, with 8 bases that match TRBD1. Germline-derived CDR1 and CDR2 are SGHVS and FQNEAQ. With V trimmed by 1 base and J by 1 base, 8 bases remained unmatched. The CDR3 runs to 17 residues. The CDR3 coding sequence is TGTGCCAGCAGCTTAGAAGCGGACAGGGAGGGGAACACTGAAGCTTTCTTT. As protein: CASSLEADREGNTEAFF.

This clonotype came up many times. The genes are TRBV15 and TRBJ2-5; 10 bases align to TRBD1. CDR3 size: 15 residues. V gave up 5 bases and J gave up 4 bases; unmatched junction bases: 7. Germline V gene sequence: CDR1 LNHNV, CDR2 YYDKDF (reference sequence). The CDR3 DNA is TGTGCCACCAGCCGAGGGGACAGGGGACGAGAGACCCAGTACTTC. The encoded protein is CATSRGDRGRETQYF.

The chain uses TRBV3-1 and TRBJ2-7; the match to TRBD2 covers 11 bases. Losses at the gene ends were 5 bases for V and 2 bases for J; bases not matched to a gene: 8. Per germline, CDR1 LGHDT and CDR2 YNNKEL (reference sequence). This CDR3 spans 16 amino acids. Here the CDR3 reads CASSTPTSGRPYEQYF. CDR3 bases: TGTGCCAGCAGCACCCCAACTAGCGGGAGACCCTACGAGCAGTACTTC.

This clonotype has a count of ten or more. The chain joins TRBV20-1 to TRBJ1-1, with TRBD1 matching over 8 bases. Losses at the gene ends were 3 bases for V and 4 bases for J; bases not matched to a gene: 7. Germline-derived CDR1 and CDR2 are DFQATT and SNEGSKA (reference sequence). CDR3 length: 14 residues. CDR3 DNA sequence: TGCAGTGCTAGTTCCAGGGGGCCTCTCACTGAAGCTTTCTTT. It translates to CSASSRGPLTEAFF.

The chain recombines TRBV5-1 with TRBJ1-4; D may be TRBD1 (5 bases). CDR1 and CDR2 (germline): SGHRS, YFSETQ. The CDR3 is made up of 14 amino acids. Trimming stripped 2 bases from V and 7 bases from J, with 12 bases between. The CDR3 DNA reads TGCGCCAGCAGCTTAAGACAGATGGGTGAAAAACTGTTTTTT. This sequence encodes CASSLRQMGEKLFF.

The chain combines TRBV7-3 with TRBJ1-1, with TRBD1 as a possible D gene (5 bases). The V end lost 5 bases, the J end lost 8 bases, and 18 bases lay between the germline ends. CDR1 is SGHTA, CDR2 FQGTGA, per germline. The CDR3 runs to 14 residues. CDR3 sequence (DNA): TGTGCCAGCAGCCCCTCAGGCGGGGGAGGCGAAGCTTTCTTT. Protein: CASSPSGGGGEAFF.

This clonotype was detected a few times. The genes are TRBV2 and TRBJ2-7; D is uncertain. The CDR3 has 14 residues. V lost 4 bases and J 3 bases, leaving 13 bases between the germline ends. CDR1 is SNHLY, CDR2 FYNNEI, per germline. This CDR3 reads CASSGFGVGYEQYF. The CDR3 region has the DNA TGTGCCAGCAGTGGGTTCGGCGTGGGCTACGAGCAGTACTTC.

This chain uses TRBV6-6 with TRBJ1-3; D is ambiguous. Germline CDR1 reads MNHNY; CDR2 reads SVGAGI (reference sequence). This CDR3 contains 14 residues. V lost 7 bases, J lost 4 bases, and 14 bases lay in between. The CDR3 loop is CASTLWTSGNTIYF. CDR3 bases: TGTGCCAGCACCTTATGGACTTCGGGAAACACCATATATTTT.

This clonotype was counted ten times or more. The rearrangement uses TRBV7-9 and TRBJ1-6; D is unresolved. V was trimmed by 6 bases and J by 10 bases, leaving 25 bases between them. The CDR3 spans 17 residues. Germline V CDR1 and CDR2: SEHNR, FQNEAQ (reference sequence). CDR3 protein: CASRPTDGGSRGSPLHF. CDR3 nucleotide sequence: TGTGCCAGCAGACCGACCGACGGCGGGAGCAGAGGGTCACCCCTCCACTTT.

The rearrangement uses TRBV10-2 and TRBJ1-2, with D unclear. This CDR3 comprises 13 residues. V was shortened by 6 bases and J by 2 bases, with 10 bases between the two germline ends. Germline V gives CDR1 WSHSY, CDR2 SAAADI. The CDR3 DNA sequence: TGCGCCAGCAGCCAAGTAGCCAACTATGGCTACACCTTC. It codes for CASSQVANYGYTF.

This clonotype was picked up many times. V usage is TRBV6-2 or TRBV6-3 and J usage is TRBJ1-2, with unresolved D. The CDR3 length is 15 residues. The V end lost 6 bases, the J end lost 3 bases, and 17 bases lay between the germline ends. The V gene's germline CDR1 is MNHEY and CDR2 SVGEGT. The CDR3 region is CASSQTLGVDYGYTF. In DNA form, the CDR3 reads TGTGCCAGCAGCCAGACCTTGGGAGTGGACTATGGCTACACCTTC.

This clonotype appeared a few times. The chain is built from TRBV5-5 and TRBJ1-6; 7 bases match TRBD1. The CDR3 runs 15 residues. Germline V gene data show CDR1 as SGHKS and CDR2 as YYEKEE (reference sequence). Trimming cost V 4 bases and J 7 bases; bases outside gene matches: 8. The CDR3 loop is CASSGSGTANSPLHF. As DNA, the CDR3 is TGTGCCAGCAGCGGTTCCGGGACAGCCAATTCACCCCTCCACTTT. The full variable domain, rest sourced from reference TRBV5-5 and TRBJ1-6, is DAGVTQSPTHLIKTRGQQVTLRCSPISGHKSVSWYQQVLGQGPQFIFQYYEKEERGRGNFPDRFSARQFPNYSSELNVNALLLGDSALYLCASSGSGTANSPLHFGNGTRLTVT.

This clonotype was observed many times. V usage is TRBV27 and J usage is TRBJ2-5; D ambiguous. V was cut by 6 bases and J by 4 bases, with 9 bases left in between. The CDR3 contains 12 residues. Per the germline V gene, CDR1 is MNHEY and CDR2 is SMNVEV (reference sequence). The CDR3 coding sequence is TGTGCCAGCAGGAGAGGAGCAGAGACCCAGTACTTC. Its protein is CASRRGAETQYF.

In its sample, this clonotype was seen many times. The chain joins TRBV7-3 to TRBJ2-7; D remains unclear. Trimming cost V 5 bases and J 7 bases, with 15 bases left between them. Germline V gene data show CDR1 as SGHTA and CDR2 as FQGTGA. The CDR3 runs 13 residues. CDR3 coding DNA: TGTGCCAGCAGCCCCAAACCTGTGGGGGAGCAGTACTTC. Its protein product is CASSPKPVGEQYF.

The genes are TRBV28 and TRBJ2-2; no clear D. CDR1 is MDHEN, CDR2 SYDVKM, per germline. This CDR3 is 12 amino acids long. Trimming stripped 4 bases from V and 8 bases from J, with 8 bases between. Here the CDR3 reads CASSSVSGELFF. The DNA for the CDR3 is TGTGCCAGCAGTTCTGTATCAGGGGAGCTGTTTTTT.

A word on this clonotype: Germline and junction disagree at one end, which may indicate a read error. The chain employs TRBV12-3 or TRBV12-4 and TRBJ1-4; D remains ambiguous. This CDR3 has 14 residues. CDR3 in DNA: TGCGCCAGCAGGCTGAGCGGTGCTAATGAAAAACTGTTTTTT. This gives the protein CASRLSGANEKLFF.

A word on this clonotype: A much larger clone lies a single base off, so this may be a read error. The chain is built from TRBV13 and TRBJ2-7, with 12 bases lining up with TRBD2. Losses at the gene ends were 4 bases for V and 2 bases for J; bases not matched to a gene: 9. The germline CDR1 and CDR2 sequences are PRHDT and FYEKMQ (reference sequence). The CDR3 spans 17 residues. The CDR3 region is CASSSSRLAGATYEQYF. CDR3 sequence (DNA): TGTGCCAGCAGCTCTAGCCGACTAGCGGGAGCGACCTACGAGCAGTACTTC. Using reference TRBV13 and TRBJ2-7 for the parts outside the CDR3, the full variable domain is AAGVIQSPRHLIKEKRETATLKCYPIPRHDTVYWYQQGPGQDPQFLISFYEKMQSDKGSIPDRFSAQQFSDYHSELNMSSLELGDSALYFCASSSSRLAGATYEQYFGPGTRLTVT.

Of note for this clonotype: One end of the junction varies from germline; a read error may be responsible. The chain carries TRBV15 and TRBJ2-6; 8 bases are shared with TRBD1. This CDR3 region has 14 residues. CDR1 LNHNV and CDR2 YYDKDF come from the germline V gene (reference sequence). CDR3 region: CATSRSAAGGTEAF. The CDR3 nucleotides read TGTGCCACCAGCAGATCTGCGGCAGGGGGCACTGAAGCTTTC.